The clone carrying this TCR beta chain was observed a single time. This entry is derived from a study of blood T cell repertoires in COVID-19. Study at large: COVID-19 samples, acute and convalescent, were from the United States, Italy and Spain. In each case, the material was cDNA or gDNA derived from T cells, B-cell-depleted T cells, or PBMCs.

The CDR3 loop spans 14 amino acids. Trimming took off 0 bases at V and 5 bases at J, with 10 bases between the two ends. Per the germline V gene, CDR1 is GTSNPN and CDR2 is SVGIG (reference sequence). Original handling: Researchers report that nucleated cell counts were estimated from reference gene primer amplification. Clones were sequenced by immunoSEQ multiplex PCR, and TCRdb holds only the in-frame ones, with some missing. The DNA gave D and trimming, while V, J and clone size come from that table. The table records approximately 69,000 clones, 60% to 80% of them present only once. The sequence was collected from a human donor in a cohort sampled during active COVID-19. The sequenced sample consisted of peripheral blood. V is TRBV30 and J is TRBJ2-2; TRBD2 might be the D (6 bases). The CDR3: CAWSVLGRTGELFF. The CDR3 DNA reads TGTGCCTGGAGTGTACTGGGGAGGACCGGGGAGCTGTTTTTT.